Below are 18 T cell receptor beta chains sequenced from a single sample in a study of T-cell memory formation after mild COVID-19. TCRdb analysed the 5' RACE reads with MiXCR anew, one entry per CDR3 protein. The data show 150,000 to 200,000 distinct CDR3 sequences, 11% seen once. Sequenced input: PBMCs or a T cell subset sorted from them (not recorded which). Source of these receptors: a young man who had mild COVID-19 (a few samples of this study predate the infection). Cell type and time point are not known.

This chain links TRBV10-3 with TRBJ2-1, with D unresolved. The CDR3 spans 13 residues. Germline CDR1 ENHRY, CDR2 SYGVKD. Trimming removed 7 bases from V and 10 bases from J, with 17 bases in between. The CDR3 nucleotides read TGTGCCATCACCCCGACTCCCGTGGGCGAGCAGTTCTTC. Protein product: CAITPTPVGEQFF.

The rearrangement uses TRBV10-1 and TRBJ2-7; D perhaps matches TRBD1 (5 bases). Germline values: CDR1 WNHNN, CDR2 SYGVQD (reference sequence). V lost 3 bases and J lost 5, with 14 bases in between. This CDR3 has 14 residues. The CDR3 DNA reads as TGCGCCAGCAGTGATCACCGCAGGGTACACGAGCAGTACTTC. Its protein product is CASSDHRRVHEQYF.

The chain couples TRBV12-3 or TRBV12-4 to TRBJ2-7; 9 bases are a match to TRBD1. The junction had 3 bases not matched to a gene; V was cut back by 1 base and J by 5 bases. The CDR3 loop spans 14 amino acids. CDR3 loop: CASSLGQGGHEQYF. CDR3 sequence (DNA): TGTGCCAGCAGTTTAGGACAGGGGGGGCACGAGCAGTACTTC.

This clonotype was seen repeatedly, ten times or more. V usage is TRBV6-5 and J usage is TRBJ1-6, with D uncertain. CDR3 size: 15 residues. CDR1 is MNHEY and CDR2 is SVGAGI in the germline V gene. V dropped 4 bases and J dropped 7 bases, with 14 bases sitting between them. The CDR3 protein is CASSFKVRRNSPLHF. The CDR3 DNA follows: TGTGCCAGCAGTTTTAAGGTCAGAAGGAATTCACCCCTCCACTTT.

This clonotype was counted many times. V gene TRBV12-3 or TRBV12-4 combines with J gene TRBJ2-2; maybe TRBD1 (6 bases). The CDR3 runs 15 residues. The V gene lost 1 base and the J gene lost 7 bases, with 13 bases spanning the gap. CDR3 loop: CASSLGRQGSGELFF. The CDR3 DNA is TGTGCCAGCAGTTTAGGGCGGCAGGGGAGCGGGGAGCTGTTTTTT.

This clonotype occurred many times. The V and J genes are TRBV11-1 and TRBJ2-5; 8 nucleotides align to TRBD1. The V gene end was trimmed by 5 bases and the J gene end by 2 bases; junction bases not matched to a gene: 7. Germline V gene sequence: CDR1 SGHAT, CDR2 FQDESV (reference sequence). The CDR3 totals 15 residues. CDR3 nucleotide sequence: TGTGCCAGCAGCCGTTCCGGGACAGGACAAGAGACCCAGTACTTC. This encodes CASSRSGTGQETQYF.

This clonotype was recorded a few times. The chain has TRBV12-3 or TRBV12-4 and TRBJ2-1; no clear D gene. The CDR3 sequence is 11 residues long. V was cut by 6 bases and J by 7 bases, with 7 bases left in between. The DNA for the CDR3 is TGTGCCAGCAGCCGGTTTAATGAGCAGTTCTTC. Its translation: CASSRFNEQFF.

This chain connects TRBV7-2 to TRBJ1-2, with a tentative D call TRBD1 (6 bases). The germline CDR1 and CDR2 sequences are SGHTA and FQGNSA. Trimming took off 0 bases at V and 5 bases at J, with 13 bases between the two ends. The CDR3 runs to 15 residues. The CDR3 here is CASSLARTDLYGYTF. The DNA for the CDR3 is TGTGCCAGCAGCTTAGCCAGGACAGACCTGTATGGCTACACCTTC.

This chain links TRBV11-1 with TRBJ2-6; D uncertain. The CDR3 loop spans 16 amino acids. V was shortened by 3 bases and J by 0 bases, with 9 bases between the two germline ends. Germline V gives CDR1 SGHAT, CDR2 FQDESV (reference sequence). The CDR3 region is CASSFQSYSGANVLTF. The CDR3 DNA reads as TGTGCCAGCAGCTTCCAGTCCTACTCTGGGGCCAACGTCCTGACTTTC.

This clonotype was seen at least ten times. V is TRBV15 and J is TRBJ2-1; 9 bases align to TRBD1. The CDR3 consists of 17 residues. Germline V CDR1 and CDR2: LNHNV, YYDKDF (reference sequence). V lost 5 bases and J lost 0; bases outside the gene matches: 8. The CDR3 region is CATSSKGGQGSYNEQFF. In DNA form, the CDR3 reads TGTGCCACCAGCTCCAAGGGGGGACAGGGCTCCTACAATGAGCAGTTCTTC.

Notes on this clonotype: Given the absence of the conserved phenylalanine or tryptophan at the CDR3 end, a read error is likely. The DNA is left out, because the CDR3 cannot be placed on it with certainty; the CDR3 is given as TCRdb lists it. J is TRBJ1-2 and V is TRBV20-1. The germline gives CDR1 DFQATT, CDR2 SNEGSKA (reference sequence). Termini included, the CDR3 measures 8 amino acids. The CDR3 loop is CSAKEQPA.

The chain uses TRBV5-5 and TRBJ2-1; the D gene is possibly TRBD1 (5 bases). Trimming took off 0 bases at V and 5 bases at J, with 15 bases between the two ends. The CDR3 covers 16 residues. The germline CDR1 and CDR2 sequences are SGHKS and YYEKEE (reference sequence). The CDR3 DNA reads as TGTGCCAGCAGCTTGGCCTTACAGGCTAGTGACAATGAGCAGTTCTTC. Translation: CASSLALQASDNEQFF.

This chain links TRBV6-2 or TRBV6-3 with TRBJ2-2; D may be TRBD2 (5 bases). The CDR3 has 14 residues. V was pared by 5 bases and J by 4 bases, with 11 bases between. Germline V lookup: CDR1 MNHEY, CDR2 SVGEGT. The CDR3 nucleotides read TGTGCCAGCAGTCGCGGGTGGGGCACCGGGGAGCTGTTTTTT. This gives the protein CASSRGWGTGELFF.

V gene TRBV7-3 combines with J gene TRBJ2-3; 8 bases line up with TRBD2. V was clipped by 5 bases and J by 0 bases; unmatched bases: 4. The CDR3 spans 15 residues. CDR1 and CDR2 from the germline V gene are SGHTA and FQGTGA. This chain's CDR3 is CASSPSGSSTDTQYF. The CDR3, as DNA: TGTGCCAGCAGCCCTAGCGGGTCGAGCACAGATACGCAGTATTTT. Looking up the rest from reference TRBV7-3 and TRBJ2-3 gives the full variable domain: GAGVSQTPSNKVTEKGKYVELRCDPISGHTALYWYRQSLGQGPEFLIYFQGTGAADDSGLPNDRFFAVRPEGSVSTLKIQRTERGDSAVYLCASSPSGSSTDTQYFGPGTRLTVL.

The sample holds a few counts of this clonotype. This chain links TRBV9 with TRBJ1-1; D possibly corresponds to TRBD1 (5 bases). Germline V gives CDR1 SGDLS, CDR2 YYNGEE. V dropped 3 bases and J dropped 11 bases, with 17 bases sitting between them. The CDR3 contains 13 residues. The CDR3 nucleotides read TGTGCCAGCAGCGCTCAGGGAGCTCCCCCGGCTTTCTTT. The encoded protein is CASSAQGAPPAFF.

A few counts support this clonotype. The CDR3 protein is CATGRTSGSYEQYF. The CDR3, as DNA: TGTGCCACCGGCCGGACTAGCGGGAGCTACGAGCAGTACTTC. The chain carries TRBV2 and TRBJ2-7; the match to TRBD2 covers 13 bases. V trimming: 10 bases; J trimming: 3 bases; junction bases outside the gene matches: 6. CDR1 is SNHLY, CDR2 FYNNEI, per germline. The CDR3 is 14 amino acids.

This clonotype showed up just a few times. The V and J genes are TRBV7-6 and TRBJ1-1; D unresolved. This CDR3 comprises 15 residues. From germline, CDR1 is SGHVS and CDR2 FNYEAQ. V was pared by 3 bases and J by 0 bases, with 11 bases between. The CDR3 nucleotides are TGTGCCAGCAGCTTTTTGTATTCCATGAACACTGAAGCTTTCTTT. Amino acid sequence: CASSFLYSMNTEAFF.

The chain uses TRBV27 and TRBJ2-3; maybe TRBD1 (6 bases). Germline V gene lookup returns CDR1 MNHEY and CDR2 SMNVEV (reference sequence). The CDR3 has 15 residues. V lost 8 bases and J 4 bases, leaving 19 bases between the germline ends. The CDR3 here is CASGLTGLKADTQYF. CDR3 coding DNA: TGTGCCAGCGGTCTAACAGGGTTGAAGGCAGATACGCAGTATTTT.